Below are 13 T cell receptor beta chains sequenced from a single sample in a study of cytomegalovirus exposure and HLA in healthy donors. The PCR used 60 Vbeta and 13 Jbeta primers. The repertoire was sequenced with immunoSEQ multiplex PCR; TCRdb's copy has only in-frame clones and lacks some. The sample lists roughly 100,000 clones; approximately 70% were seen once. Material: PBMCs. The receptors were gathered from a woman aged 45-60 years in good health and CMV-seronegative.

This clone was seen many times. The chain recombines TRBV28 with TRBJ2-2; D is unresolved. V lost 5 bases and J lost 4, with 11 bases in between. The CDR3 extends over 14 amino acids. Germline CDR1 reads MDHEN; CDR2 reads SYDVKM. This chain's CDR3 is CASSLFRSTGELFF. The CDR3 DNA reads as TGTGCCAGCAGTCTTTTCCGGAGCACCGGGGAGCTGTTTTTT.

This rearrangement joins TRBV18 to TRBJ1-4; D might be TRBD1 (6 bases). Germline CDR1 reads KGHSH; CDR2 reads LQKENI. V lost 4 bases to trimming and J lost 6 bases, with 15 bases between them. The CDR3 has 15 amino acids. CDR3 region: CASSLIQGADEKLFF. CDR3 sequence (DNA): TGTGCCAGCTCACTCATACAGGGCGCGGATGAAAAACTGTTTTTT.

The CDR3 sequence is CASSFRPGLALDTQYF. The CDR3 region has the DNA TGTGCCAGCAGTTTCCGGCCGGGACTAGCGTTAGATACGCAGTATTTT. This rearrangement joins TRBV27 to TRBJ2-3; 10 bases align to TRBD2. This CDR3 is built from 16 residues. Germline assignment: CDR1 MNHEY and CDR2 SMNVEV (reference sequence). Germline trimming cut 3 bases from V and 5 bases from J; bases unmatched to any gene: 8.

The V call is TRBV5-6, the J call TRBJ1-2; the D gene is possibly TRBD1 (6 bases). The CDR3 spans 16 residues. V was trimmed by 0 bases and J by 0 bases, leaving 12 bases between them. Germline assignment: CDR1 SGHDT and CDR2 YYEEEE. Here the CDR3 DNA reads TGTGCCAGCAGCTTGGGGGTGCAGGGGACTAACTATGGCTACACCTTC. Its translation: CASSLGVQGTNYGYTF.

The rearrangement links TRBV6-1 to TRBJ1-2; D is undetermined. CDR3 length: 12 amino acids. CDR1 and CDR2 from the germline V gene are MNHNS and SASEGT. The CDR3 protein is CASLPGNYGYTF. CDR3 nucleotides: TGTGCGAGCCTTCCAGGAAACTATGGCTACACCTTC.

The CDR3 DNA follows: TGTGCCAGCAGTGAGAGGGTAGCGGGAGTTAGAAACGAGCAGTACTTC. This sequence encodes CASSERVAGVRNEQYF. This chain joins TRBV2 and TRBJ2-7; TRBD2 matches 9 bases. Trimming at V came to 3 bases and at J to 5 bases, leaving 11 bases not matched to a gene. This CDR3 has 16 amino acids. Germline V lookup: CDR1 SNHLY, CDR2 FYNNEI.

The CDR3 loop is CASSTSLYEQYF. The CDR3 bases are TGTGCCAGCTCAACCTCCCTATACGAGCAGTACTTC. The V gene is TRBV18, the J gene TRBJ2-7; the D is unclear. The V end was cut by 5 bases, the J end by 4 bases, with 9 bases between. This CDR3 spans 12 amino acids. Germline CDR1 KGHSH, CDR2 LQKENI.

On this clone itself: Different DNA sequences within this sample yield the same CDR3. This chain joins TRBV11-3 and TRBJ2-1, with TRBD2 identical over 13 bases. From germline, CDR1 is SGHNT and CDR2 YENEEA. V trimming: 4 bases; J trimming: 3 bases; junction bases outside the gene matches: 3. This CDR3 has 16 amino acids. CDR3 amino acids: CASSSRTSGSYNEQFF. The CDR3 DNA sequence: TGTGCCAGCAGCTCCCGGACTAGCGGGAGCTACAATGAGCAGTTCTTC.

V and J are TRBV28 and TRBJ1-5; 8 nucleotides align to TRBD1. CDR3 length: 16 residues. Trimming removed 2 bases from V and 2 bases from J; junction bases left unmatched: 5. Looked up from germline, CDR1 is MDHEN and CDR2 is SYDVKM. CDR3 coding DNA: TGTGCCAGCAGTTTAGCATCGGGACAGGGCAATCAGCCCCAGCATTTT. This codes for CASSLASGQGNQPQHF. Looking up the rest from reference TRBV28 and TRBJ1-5 gives the full variable domain: DVKVTQSSRYLVKRTGEKVFLECVQDMDHENMFWYRQDPGLGLRLIYFSYDVKMKEKGDIPEGYSVSREKKERFSLILESASTNQTSMYLCASSLASGQGNQPQHFGDGTRLSIL.

The genes are TRBV18 and TRBJ1-3, with D hard to call. The CDR3 extends over 13 amino acids. Trimming shortened V by 3 bases and J by 7 bases, and 10 bases separated the two germline ends. The germline gives CDR1 KGHSH, CDR2 LQKENI. The CDR3 loop is CASSPLAPNTIYF. CDR3 DNA sequence: TGTGCCAGCTCACCCTTGGCCCCGAACACCATATATTTT.

This clone counts as medium-sized. V is TRBV19 and J is TRBJ1-4; 9 bases match TRBD1. The V gene's germline CDR1 is LNHDA and CDR2 SQIVND (reference sequence). The CDR3 is 14 amino acids. Trimming at V came to 10 bases and at J to 5 bases, leaving 8 bases not matched to a gene. CDR3 region: CATGTGTGNEKLFF. In nucleotides, the CDR3 is TGTGCCACCGGGACCGGGACAGGGAATGAAAAACTGTTTTTT.

The rearrangement uses TRBV6-4 and TRBJ1-2; 7 positions match TRBD1. V trimming: 6 bases; J trimming: 8 bases; junction bases outside the gene matches: 12. Germline V gene sequence: CDR1 MRHNA, CDR2 SNTAGT. This CDR3 has 14 residues. CDR3 DNA sequence: TGTGCCAGCAGCACCACGACAGGGACAGAAGGCTACACCTTC. This codes for CASSTTTGTEGYTF.

This clone was recorded a few times. This rearrangement joins TRBV9 to TRBJ2-5, with 9 bases lining up with TRBD2. J lost 2 bases, V lost 0 bases, and 8 bases had no gene match. Germline loops: CDR1 SGDLS, CDR2 YYNGEE. The length of the CDR3 is 17 residues. CDR3 coding DNA: TGTGCCAGCAGCGTAGGTCGGGTAGCGGGAGAACAAGAGACCCAGTACTTC. It codes for CASSVGRVAGEQETQYF.